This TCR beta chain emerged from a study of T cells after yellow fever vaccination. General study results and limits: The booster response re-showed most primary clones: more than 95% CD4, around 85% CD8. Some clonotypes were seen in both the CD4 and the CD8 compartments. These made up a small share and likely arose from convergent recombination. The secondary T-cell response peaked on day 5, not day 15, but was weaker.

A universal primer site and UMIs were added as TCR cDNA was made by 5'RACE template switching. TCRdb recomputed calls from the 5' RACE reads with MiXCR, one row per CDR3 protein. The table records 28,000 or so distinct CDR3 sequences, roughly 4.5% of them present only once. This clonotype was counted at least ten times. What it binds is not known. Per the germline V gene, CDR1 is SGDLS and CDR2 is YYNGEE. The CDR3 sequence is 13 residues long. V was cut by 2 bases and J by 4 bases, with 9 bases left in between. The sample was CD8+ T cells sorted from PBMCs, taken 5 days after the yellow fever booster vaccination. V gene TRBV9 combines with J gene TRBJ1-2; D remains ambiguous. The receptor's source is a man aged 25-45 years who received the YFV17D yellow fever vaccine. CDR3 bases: TGTGCCAGCAGCGTCAGAATTTCCTATGGCTACACCTTC. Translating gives CASSVRISYGYTF.